This T cell receptor (beta chain) stems from a study of T cells in Graves' hyperthyroidism and ophthalmopathy. Study-wide results and caveats: Among thyroid clonotypes expanded above 0.001, most also appeared in blood.

About this clonotype: Its antigen is currently unknown.

This CDR3 is 16 amino acids long. Trimming removed 4 bases from V and 5 bases from J, with 19 bases in between. CDR1 is SGHKS and CDR2 is YYEKEE in the germline V gene (reference sequence). Amplified TCR beta CDR3 regions derived from RNA transcripts. A set of HTBI primers served as the primers for a first-round RT-PCR of the TCR CDR3. TCRdb processed the multiplex PCR reads anew with MiXCR; each CDR3 protein has one entry. The top ten hold about a tenth of the sample, which has hundreds of thousands of distinct CDR3 sequences, approximately 15% seen once. No progression to ophthalmopathy during 18 months of follow-up defined stable disease.

The chain has TRBV5-5 and TRBJ2-4; weak D call: TRBD2 (6 bases). Sequencing was done on a sample of blood. This TCR was recovered from a woman between 18 and 29 years old with Graves' hyperthyroidism. The CDR3: CASSQFGAGWENIQYF. CDR3 coding DNA: TGTGCCAGCAGCCAATTTGGGGCGGGGTGGGAAAACATTCAGTACTTC.